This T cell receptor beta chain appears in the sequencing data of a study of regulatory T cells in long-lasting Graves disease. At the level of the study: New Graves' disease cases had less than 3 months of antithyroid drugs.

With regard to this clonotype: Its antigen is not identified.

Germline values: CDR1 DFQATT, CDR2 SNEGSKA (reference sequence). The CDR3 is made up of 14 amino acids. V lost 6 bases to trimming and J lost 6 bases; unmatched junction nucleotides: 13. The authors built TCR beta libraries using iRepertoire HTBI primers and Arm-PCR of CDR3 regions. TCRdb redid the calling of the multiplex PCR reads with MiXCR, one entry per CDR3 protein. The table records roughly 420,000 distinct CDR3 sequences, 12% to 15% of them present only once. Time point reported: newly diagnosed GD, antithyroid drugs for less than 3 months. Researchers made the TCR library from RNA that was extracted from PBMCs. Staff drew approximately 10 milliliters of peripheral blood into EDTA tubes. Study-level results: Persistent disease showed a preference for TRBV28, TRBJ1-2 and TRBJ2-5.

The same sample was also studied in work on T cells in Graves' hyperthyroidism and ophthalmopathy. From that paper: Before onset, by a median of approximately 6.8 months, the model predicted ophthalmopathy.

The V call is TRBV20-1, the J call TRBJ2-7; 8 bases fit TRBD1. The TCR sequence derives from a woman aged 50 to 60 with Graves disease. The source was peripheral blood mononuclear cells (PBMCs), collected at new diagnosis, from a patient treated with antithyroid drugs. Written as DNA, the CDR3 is TGCAGTGCCCGACCTGGCAGGGGGCCTGGCGAGCAGTACTTC. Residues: CSARPGRGPGEQYF.